Shown below are 21 T cell receptor beta chains from a single sample sequenced in a study of technical replicates of blood from a handful of donors. Some clones are missing from TCRdb's copy, which holds only in-frame ones; the method was immunoSEQ multiplex PCR. The data show 72,000 or so clones, with approximately 96% seen just once and 0.3% to 0.5% held by the top ten. The specimen sequenced was T cells isolated from PBMCs. These receptors all stem from a human donor in good health.

The rearrangement links TRBV18 to TRBJ2-7; TRBD1 matches 7 bases. Trimming removed 3 bases from V and 1 base from J; junction bases left unmatched: 6. The CDR3 runs to 15 residues. Germline V gene lookup returns CDR1 KGHSH and CDR2 LQKENI. CDR3 nucleotide sequence: TGTGCCAGCTCACCTGACCAACAGGGGTCCTACGAGCAGTACTTC. Translated: CASSPDQQGSYEQYF.

The chain is built from TRBV7-3 and TRBJ2-1; 7 positions match TRBD2. There are 14 residues in the CDR3. Per the germline V gene, CDR1 is SGHTA and CDR2 is FQGTGA. V lost 2 bases to trimming and J lost 6 bases; unmatched junction nucleotides: 4. Here the CDR3 DNA reads TGTGCCAGCAGCTTAGTGGGAGGGGCCAATGAGCAGTTCTTC. This encodes CASSLVGGANEQFF. The complete variable domain, with remaining parts taken from reference TRBV7-3 and TRBJ2-1, reads GAGVSQTPSNKVTEKGKYVELRCDPISGHTALYWYRQSLGQGPEFLIYFQGTGAADDSGLPNDRFFAVRPEGSVSTLKIQRTERGDSAVYLCASSLVGGANEQFFGPGTRLTVL.

This chain links TRBV19 with TRBJ1-1; no clear D gene. Germline values: CDR1 LNHDA, CDR2 SQIVND (reference sequence). Trimming cost V 3 bases and J 5 bases, with 19 bases left between them. The CDR3 sequence is 16 residues long. CDR3 sequence: CASSILGLGIQTEAFF. In DNA form, the CDR3 reads TGTGCCAGTAGTATTTTGGGCCTTGGCATTCAAACTGAAGCTTTCTTT.

This clone was found once. This chain uses TRBV19 with TRBJ1-1; D unclear. The germline gives CDR1 LNHDA, CDR2 SQIVND (reference sequence). V was shortened by 6 bases and J by 4 bases, with 12 bases between the two germline ends. CDR3 length: 13 amino acids. CDR3 coding DNA: TGTGCCAGTAGACAGATTGGTACCACTGAAGCTTTCTTT. Protein sequence: CASRQIGTTEAFF.

V and J are TRBV28 and TRBJ2-7; the D gene is possibly TRBD1 (6 bases). Germline values: CDR1 MDHEN, CDR2 SYDVKM. Trimming cost V 5 bases and J 4 bases, with 21 bases left between them. CDR3 length: 16 residues. The CDR3 sequence is CASSLPATGLGYEQYF. Written as DNA, the CDR3 is TGTGCCAGCAGTCTACCAGCGACAGGCTTAGGATACGAGCAGTACTTC.

The V call is TRBV4-2, the J call TRBJ1-1; a possible D gene is TRBD1 (6 bases). Germline V gene sequence: CDR1 LGHNA, CDR2 YNFKEQ. V was trimmed by 0 bases and J by 3 bases, leaving 14 bases between them. The CDR3 extends over 16 amino acids. The CDR3 DNA reads as TGTGCCAGCAGCCAAGAGGATACAGGGTGGTACACTGAAGCTTTCTTT. Translated: CASSQEDTGWYTEAFF.

The chain joins TRBV5-5 to TRBJ2-7; perhaps TRBD2 as D (5 bases). There are 16 residues in the CDR3. V gave up 5 bases and J gave up 0 bases, with 18 bases separating them. Germline values: CDR1 SGHKS, CDR2 YYEKEE (reference sequence). CDR3 in DNA: TGTGCCAGCAGACCCTCGAATAGCGTCTTCTCCTACGAGCAGTACTTC. Translation gives CASRPSNSVFSYEQYF.

The chain employs TRBV4-1 and TRBJ2-7, with 7 bases matching TRBD2. The CDR3 is 16 residues long. From germline, CDR1 is MGHRA and CDR2 YSYEKL. V trimming: 0 bases; J trimming: 3 bases; junction bases outside the gene matches: 8. The DNA for the CDR3 is TGCGCCAGCAGCCAAGAGAAGCTAGCGGAATTCTACGAGCAGTACTTC. This translates into CASSQEKLAEFYEQYF.

The genes are TRBV7-9 and TRBJ2-7, with 11 bases lining up with TRBD1. There are 15 residues in the CDR3. V shed 5 bases, J shed 3 bases, and the junction held 6 bases outside the gene matches. Germline loops: CDR1 SEHNR, CDR2 FQNEAQ (reference sequence). DNA for the CDR3: TGTGCCAGCAGCGAAACCGGGACAGGGGGCTACGAGCAGTACTTC. Protein product: CASSETGTGGYEQYF.

The V gene is TRBV6-5, the J gene TRBJ2-1; tentatively, D is TRBD2 (6 bases). V was cut by 2 bases and J by 6 bases, with 14 bases left in between. Germline CDR1 MNHEY, CDR2 SVGAGI. This CDR3 contains 15 residues. The DNA of the CDR3 is TGTGCCAGCAGTTACAACCGGTACGGGAGCAATGAGCAGTTCTTC. Translation gives CASSYNRYGSNEQFF.

CDR3 protein: CASSEWDRGREETQYF. Here the CDR3 DNA reads TGTGCCAGCAGTGAATGGGACAGGGGTCGTGAAGAGACCCAGTACTTC. The V call is TRBV6-1, the J call TRBJ2-5; 10 nucleotides match TRBD1. V lost 2 bases, J lost 3 bases, and 6 bases stayed unmatched. Germline V gene lookup returns CDR1 MNHNS and CDR2 SASEGT. The CDR3 covers 16 residues.

This clone was detected once. V and J are TRBV5-1 and TRBJ2-7, with a weak D call TRBD2 (5 bases). The ends were cut back, 1 base at V and 0 bases at J, with 11 bases in the middle. CDR3 length equals 15 residues. CDR1 is SGHRS and CDR2 is YFSETQ in the germline V gene. The CDR3 nucleotides are TGCGCCAGCAGCTTGCTGGGAGTTGGCTCCTACGAGCAGTACTTC. Amino acids: CASSLLGVGSYEQYF.

The chain couples TRBV4-1 to TRBJ2-1; 10 bases agree with TRBD2. From germline, CDR1 is MGHRA and CDR2 YSYEKL. The J segment lost 7 bases and the V segment lost 4 bases, leaving 10 bases of the junction unmatched. This CDR3 is 16 amino acids long. The CDR3 spells CASSPYGASGSNEQFF. Written as DNA, the CDR3 is TGCGCCAGCAGCCCATATGGAGCTAGCGGGAGTAATGAGCAGTTCTTC.

This clone was found once. The J gene is TRBJ1-1, the V gene TRBV7-8; 7 bases map to TRBD1. Unmatched junction bases numbered 5, after V lost 5 bases and J lost 5 bases. CDR1 is SGHVS, CDR2 FQNEAQ, per germline. The CDR3 loop spans 13 amino acids. CDR3 amino acids: CASSATGETEAFF. As DNA, the CDR3 is TGTGCCAGCAGCGCCACAGGGGAGACTGAAGCTTTCTTT.

This chain joins TRBV15 and TRBJ2-2; tentatively, D is TRBD2 (6 bases). The CDR3 totals 14 residues. The germline gives CDR1 LNHNV, CDR2 YYDKDF (reference sequence). Trimming removed 6 bases from V and 5 bases from J, with 13 bases in between. DNA of the CDR3: TGTGCCACCAGTCTTAGGGCGGGGACCGGGGAGCTGTTTTTT. The encoded protein is CATSLRAGTGELFF. Full variable domain (missing parts from reference TRBV15 and TRBJ2-2): DAMVIQNPRYQVTQFGKPVTLSCSQTLNHNVMYWYQQKSSQAPKLLFHYYDKDFNNEADTPDNFQSRRPNTSFCFLDIRSPGLGDTAMYLCATSLRAGTGELFFGEGSRLTVL.

The chain uses TRBV19 and TRBJ2-7, with D unclear. The CDR3 contains 14 residues. Per the germline V gene, CDR1 is LNHDA and CDR2 is SQIVND (reference sequence). With 3 bases removed from V and 0 bases from J, the gap between germline ends came to 9 bases. The CDR3 region is CASSMVSPSYEQYF. The DNA for the CDR3 is TGTGCCAGTAGTATGGTCAGTCCCTCCTACGAGCAGTACTTC. The variable domain in full, completed from reference TRBV19 and TRBJ2-7, reads DGGITQSPKYLFRKEGQNVTLSCEQNLNHDAMYWYRQDPGQGLRLIYYSQIVNDFQKGDIAEGYSVSREKKESFPLTVTSAQKNPTAFYLCASSMVSPSYEQYFGPGTRLTVT.

The chain carries TRBV19 and TRBJ1-5; a weak D match, TRBD1 (5 bases). The CDR3 has 15 residues. The germline V gene has CDR1 LNHDA and CDR2 SQIVND (reference sequence). The germline V and J ends were trimmed by 6 bases and 1 base, with 13 bases remaining between them. CDR3 nucleotides: TGTGCCAGTAGGGACCGGACACCAAGCAATCAGCCCCAGCATTTT. Its protein product is CASRDRTPSNQPQHF.

The chain has TRBV11-3 and TRBJ1-2, with no clear D. The ends were cut back, 1 base at V and 0 bases at J, with 3 bases in the middle. The V gene's germline CDR1 is SGHNT and CDR2 YENEEA. The CDR3 has 13 amino acids. This chain's CDR3 is CASSLGPNYGYTF. The CDR3 DNA sequence: TGTGCCAGCAGCTTAGGGCCTAACTATGGCTACACCTTC.

This clone was found a few times. This chain joins TRBV6-1 and TRBJ1-1; D unclear. Trimming stripped 3 bases from V and 0 bases from J, with 11 bases between. This CDR3 is 15 amino acids long. Germline assignment: CDR1 MNHNS and CDR2 SASEGT. CDR3 coding DNA: TGTGCCAGCAGTGACGGTGGAGCGGTGAACACTGAAGCTTTCTTT. Translated: CASSDGGAVNTEAFF.

The chain recombines TRBV7-3 with TRBJ2-1; 10 bases align to TRBD1. The CDR3 runs to 14 residues. Per germline, CDR1 SGHTA and CDR2 FQGTGA. The trim removed 8 bases at V and 6 bases at J, leaving 7 bases unmatched. The CDR3 protein is CASSGTGVGNEQFF. DNA for the CDR3: TGTGCCAGCTCCGGGACAGGGGTTGGCAATGAGCAGTTCTTC.

The chain employs TRBV27 and TRBJ2-1; TRBD1 might be the D (6 bases). Germline CDR1 reads MNHEY; CDR2 reads SMNVEV (reference sequence). The CDR3 has 11 residues. The V end lost 10 bases, the J end lost 9 bases, and 13 bases lay between the germline ends. The CDR3 region is CATWTDIEQFF. The DNA for the CDR3 is TGTGCCACCTGGACAGATATTGAGCAGTTCTTC.